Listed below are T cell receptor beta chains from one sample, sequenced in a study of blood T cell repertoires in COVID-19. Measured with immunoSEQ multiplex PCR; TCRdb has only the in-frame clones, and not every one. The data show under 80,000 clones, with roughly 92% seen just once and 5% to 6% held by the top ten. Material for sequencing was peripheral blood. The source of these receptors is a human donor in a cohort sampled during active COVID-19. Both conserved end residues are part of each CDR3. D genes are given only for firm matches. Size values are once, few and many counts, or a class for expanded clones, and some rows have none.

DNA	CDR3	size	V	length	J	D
TGTGCCAGCAGCCATCGGACTAGCGGGAACTACAATGAGCAGTTCTTC	CASSHRTSGNYNEQFF	-	TRBV4-2	16	TRBJ2-1	TRBD2
TGTGCCAGCATCCCACAGGGTAATACTGAAGCTTTCTTT	CASIPQGNTEAFF	medium-sized	TRBV27	13	TRBJ1-1	-
TGTGCCAGCAGGTTTTGGCGCGGGACAGGGGAATCGGACATTCAGTACTTC	CASRFWRGTGESDIQYF	-	TRBV5-5	17	TRBJ2-4	TRBD1
TGTGCCAGCAGGGAGACAGGGTTGGGTGAGCAGTTCTTC	CASRETGLGEQFF	-	TRBV28	13	TRBJ2-1	TRBD1
TGTGCCAGCAGTCCCCTGGGACAGGTTAGAGAGCAGTACTTC	CASSPLGQVREQYF	-	TRBV27	14	TRBJ2-7	TRBD1
TGCGCCAGCAGCTTAAAGGGGGCAGCCGGGGAGCTGTTTTTT	CASSLKGAAGELFF	-	TRBV5-1	14	TRBJ2-2	TRBD1
TGCGCCAGCAGCCAAGAGAGGGAAGGTTATTCACCCCTCCACTTT	CASSQEREGYSPLHF	-	TRBV4-3	15	TRBJ1-6	-
TGTGCCAGCACTTCGGATCAGCCCCAGCATTTT	CASTSDQPQHF	few	TRBV11-3	11	TRBJ1-5	-
TGTGCCAGCAGCCAAGGCCTAGCGGGAGTGGATACGCAGTATTTT	CASSQGLAGVDTQYF	once	TRBV4-2	15	TRBJ2-3	TRBD2
TGTGCCAGCAAGGGACAGGGGGGGCAACAGCCCCAGCATTTT	CASKGQGGQQPQHF	-	TRBV6-5	14	TRBJ1-5	TRBD1
TGTGCCAGCAGCTCCCCGGGACTAGCGGGGGGGCTGGAGACCCAGTACTTC	CASSSPGLAGGLETQYF	once	TRBV7-2	17	TRBJ2-5	TRBD2
TGCGCCAGCAGCGCCTCTGGCAGGGTTAACGGCTACACCTTC	CASSASGRVNGYTF	-	TRBV5-1	14	TRBJ1-2	-
TGTGCCAGTACTAGGGGGACAGGGAACACTGAAGCTTTCTTT	CASTRGTGNTEAFF	-	TRBV19	14	TRBJ1-1	TRBD1
TGTGCCAGCAGCGTAGCTGAGGGTACCGGGGCCCAGTACTTC	CASSVAEGTGAQYF	-	TRBV9	14	TRBJ2-5	-
TGTGCCAGTAAGGGGGGGCGGAACACCGGGGAGCTGTTTTTT	CASKGGRNTGELFF	-	TRBV19	14	TRBJ2-2	-
TGTGCCAGCAGCCGGGGGGGCGGGGCAGATACGCAGTATTTT	CASSRGGGADTQYF	-	TRBV7-2	14	TRBJ2-3	TRBD2
TGTGCCTGGACGCGGGGGGAGGGCCGCCACGAGCAGTACTTC	CAWTRGEGRHEQYF	-	TRBV30	14	TRBJ2-7	TRBD2
TGTGCCAGCAGCCCCAGGACAGGGGGGAATTCACCCCTCCACTTT	CASSPRTGGNSPLHF	-	TRBV9	15	TRBJ1-6	TRBD1
TGTGCCAGCAGCGTAGGCGGGGGGGGCGCGGGAGGCGACAATGAGCAGTTCTTC	CASSVGGGGAGGDNEQFF	-	TRBV9	18	TRBJ2-1	TRBD2
TGTGCCAGCAGTGCACCCCTAGCGGGAGGGGAGACCCAGTACTTC	CASSAPLAGGETQYF	-	TRBV25-1	15	TRBJ2-5	TRBD2
TGTGCCAGCAGTTGGGAAACAGTAAGGGAGGCAACCTACGAGCAGTACTTC	CASSWETVREATYEQYF	-	TRBV27	17	TRBJ2-7	-
TGTGCCAGCGGGGGGGAGATGAACACTGAAGCTTTCTTT	CASGGEMNTEAFF	-	TRBV25-1	13	TRBJ1-1	-
TGCAGCGGGTGCCAGGGCATGAACACTGAAGCTTTCTTT	CSGCQGMNTEAFF	-	TRBV29-1	13	TRBJ1-1	-
TGTGCCAGCTCACCAAGGGCGGGACTGGGCACTGAAGCTTTCTTT	CASSPRAGLGTEAFF	-	TRBV18	15	TRBJ1-1	-
TGTGCCAGCAGCCCGGGGGACAATGAGCAGTTCTTC	CASSPGDNEQFF	-	TRBV13	12	TRBJ2-1	-
TGTGCCACCAGTGCCCGAGGGTCCTCCTTCGGGGAGCTGTTTTTT	CATSARGSSFGELFF	-	TRBV24-1	15	TRBJ2-2	-
TGTGCCAGCAGCCAATGGGGGGGTGCCACTGAAGCTTTCTTT	CASSQWGGATEAFF	-	TRBV3-1/TRBV3-2	14	TRBJ1-1	-
TGTGCCATCAGGACTGAGAGGAGCATGAACACTGAAGCTTTCTTT	CAIRTERSMNTEAFF	-	TRBV10-3	15	TRBJ1-1	-
TGTGCCACCAGCCCTCGCGGACAGGGGGCGACAGATACGCAGTATTTT	CATSPRGQGATDTQYF	-	TRBV15	16	TRBJ2-3	TRBD1
TGTGCCAGCACCTTCCCGGGAGCCTACGAGCAGTACTTC	CASTFPGAYEQYF	few	TRBV7-9	13	TRBJ2-7	-
TGTGCCAGCAGTCTGACTAGCACTAGCACAGATACGCAGTATTTT	CASSLTSTSTDTQYF	-	TRBV6-5	15	TRBJ2-3	TRBD2
TGTGCCAGCAGTTACTCAACAGGGGGGTTGGGCTACACCTTC	CASSYSTGGLGYTF	once	TRBV6-6	14	TRBJ1-2	TRBD1
TGTGCCAGCAGCCGGGTGACAGGAGTGAACACTGAAGCTTTCTTT	CASSRVTGVNTEAFF	few	TRBV7-6	15	TRBJ1-1	-
TGTGTACCAGCAGGTAGCGGGGGATTTCTCTTCCGCTCTGGGGCCAACGTCCTGACTTTC	CVPAGSGGFLFRSGANVLTF	-	TRBV27	20	TRBJ2-6	TRBD2
TGTGCCAGCCTTACAGGGCGAGGAAGCACTGAAGCTTTCTTT	CASLTGRGSTEAFF	-	TRBV7-8	14	TRBJ1-1	-
TGCGCCAGCAGCCATGAGGGGGAGGGAGGTGAGCAGTTCTTC	CASSHEGEGGEQFF	-	TRBV4-3	14	TRBJ2-1	-
TGTGCCAGCAGTCAGTGGACTAGCGGGAGCTCCTACGAGCAGTACTTC	CASSQWTSGSSYEQYF	-	TRBV6-2/TRBV6-3	16	TRBJ2-7	TRBD2
TGTGCCAGCAGTCTCTCCCTGGGACTAGCGGGGGGCGGGACCCAGTACTTC	CASSLSLGLAGGGTQYF	-	TRBV27	17	TRBJ2-5	TRBD2
TGTGCCAGCAGCCAAAGACTCGTCTCTGGGGCCAACGTCCTGACTTTC	CASSQRLVSGANVLTF	-	TRBV3-1/TRBV3-2	16	TRBJ2-6	-
TGTGCCAGCAGCTTGGATGGCCCCTGGTATGGCTACACCTTC	CASSLDGPWYGYTF	-	TRBV5-5	14	TRBJ1-2	-